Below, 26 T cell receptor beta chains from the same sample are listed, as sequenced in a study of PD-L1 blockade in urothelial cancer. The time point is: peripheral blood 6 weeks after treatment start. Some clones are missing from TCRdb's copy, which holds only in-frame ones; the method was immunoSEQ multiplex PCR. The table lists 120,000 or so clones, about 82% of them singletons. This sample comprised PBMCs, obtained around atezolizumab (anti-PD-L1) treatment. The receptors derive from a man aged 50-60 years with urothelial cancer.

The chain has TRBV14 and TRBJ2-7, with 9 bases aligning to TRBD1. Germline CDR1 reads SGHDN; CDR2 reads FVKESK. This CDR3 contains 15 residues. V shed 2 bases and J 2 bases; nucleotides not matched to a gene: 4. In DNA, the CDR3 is TGTGCCAGCAGCCAACAGACAGGGGGACCCTACGAGCAGTACTTC. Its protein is CASSQQTGGPYEQYF.

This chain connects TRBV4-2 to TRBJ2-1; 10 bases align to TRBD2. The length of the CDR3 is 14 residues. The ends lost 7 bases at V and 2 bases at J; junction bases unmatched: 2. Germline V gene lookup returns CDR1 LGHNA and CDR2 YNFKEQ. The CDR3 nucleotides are TGTGCCAGCACAGCGGGAGGGACCTACAATGAGCAGTTCTTC. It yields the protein CASTAGGTYNEQFF.

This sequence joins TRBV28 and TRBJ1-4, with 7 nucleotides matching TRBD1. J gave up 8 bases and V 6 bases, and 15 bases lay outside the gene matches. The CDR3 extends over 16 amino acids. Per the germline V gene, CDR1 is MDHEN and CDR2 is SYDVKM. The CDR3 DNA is TGTGCCAGCAGCCACCTCGGACAGGAGATACCCGAAAAACTGTTTTTT. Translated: CASSHLGQEIPEKLFF.

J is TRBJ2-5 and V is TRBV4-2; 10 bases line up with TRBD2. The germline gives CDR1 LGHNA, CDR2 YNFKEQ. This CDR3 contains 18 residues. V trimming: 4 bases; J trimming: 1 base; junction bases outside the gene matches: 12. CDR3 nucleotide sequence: TGTGCCAGCAGCCCAGGAGCTAGCGGGAGAGTAGCCCAAGAGACCCAGTACTTC. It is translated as CASSPGASGRVAQETQYF.

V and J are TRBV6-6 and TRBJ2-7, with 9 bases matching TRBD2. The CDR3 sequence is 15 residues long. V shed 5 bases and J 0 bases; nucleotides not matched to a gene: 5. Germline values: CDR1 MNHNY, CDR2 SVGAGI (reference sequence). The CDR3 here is CASSGVSGSSYEQYF. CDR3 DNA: TGTGCCAGCAGTGGGGTTAGCGGGAGCTCCTACGAGCAGTACTTC.

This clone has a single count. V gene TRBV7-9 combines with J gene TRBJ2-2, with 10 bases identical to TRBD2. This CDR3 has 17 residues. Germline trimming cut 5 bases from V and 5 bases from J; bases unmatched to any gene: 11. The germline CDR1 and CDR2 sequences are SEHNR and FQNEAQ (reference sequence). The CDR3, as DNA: TGTGCCAGCAGCGACCCCCCTAGCGGGAGTAAAACCGGGGAGCTGTTTTTT. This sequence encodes CASSDPPSGSKTGELFF.

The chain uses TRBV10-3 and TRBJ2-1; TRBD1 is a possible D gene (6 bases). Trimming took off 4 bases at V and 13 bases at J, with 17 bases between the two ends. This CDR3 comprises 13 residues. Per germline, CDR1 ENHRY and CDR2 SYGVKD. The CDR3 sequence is CAISGDTRRRQFF. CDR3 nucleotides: TGTGCCATCAGTGGGGACACGCGACGACGACAGTTCTTC.

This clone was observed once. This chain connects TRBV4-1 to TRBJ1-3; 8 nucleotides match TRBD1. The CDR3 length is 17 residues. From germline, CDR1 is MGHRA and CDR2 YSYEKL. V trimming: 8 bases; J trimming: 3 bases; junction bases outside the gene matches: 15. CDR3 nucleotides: TGCGCCAGCTCATGGGCCCCGGACAGGGTCGATGGAAACACCATATATTTT. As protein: CASSWAPDRVDGNTIYF.

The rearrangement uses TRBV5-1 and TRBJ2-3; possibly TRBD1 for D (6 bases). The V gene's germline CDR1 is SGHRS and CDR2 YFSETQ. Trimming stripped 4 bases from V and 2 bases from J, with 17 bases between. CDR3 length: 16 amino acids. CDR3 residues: CASSQGLGRYTDTQYF. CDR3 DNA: TGCGCCAGCAGCCAGGGGCTGGGCCGGTACACAGATACGCAGTATTTT.

Here the CDR3 reads CASSESAGKNEQYF. In DNA form, the CDR3 reads TGTGCCAGCAGTGAATCGGCGGGAAAGAACGAGCAGTACTTC. This sequence joins TRBV6-1 and TRBJ2-7, with D possibly being TRBD2 (6 bases). The ends were cut back, 2 bases at V and 5 bases at J, with 13 bases in the middle. This CDR3 is built from 14 residues. CDR1 is MNHNS, CDR2 SASEGT, per germline.

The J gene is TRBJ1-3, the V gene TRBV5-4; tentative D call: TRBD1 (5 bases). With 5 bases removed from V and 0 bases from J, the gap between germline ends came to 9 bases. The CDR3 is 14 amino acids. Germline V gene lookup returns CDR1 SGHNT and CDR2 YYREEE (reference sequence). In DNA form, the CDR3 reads TGTGCCAGCAGGGGGCCGAACTCTGGAAACACCATATATTTT. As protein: CASRGPNSGNTIYF.

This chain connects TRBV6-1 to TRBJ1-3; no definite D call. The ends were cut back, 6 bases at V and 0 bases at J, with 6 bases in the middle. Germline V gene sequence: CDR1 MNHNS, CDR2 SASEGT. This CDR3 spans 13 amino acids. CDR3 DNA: TGTGCCAGCAGGCACAACTCTGGAAACACCATATATTTT. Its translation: CASRHNSGNTIYF.

The CDR3 here is CASSLLGLNTGELFF. The CDR3 DNA sequence: TGTGCCAGCAGCTTACTGGGACTTAACACCGGGGAGCTGTTTTTT. This sequence joins TRBV7-3 and TRBJ2-2; a possible D gene is TRBD2 (6 bases). This CDR3 has 15 residues. Deletions cut 2 bases from V and 2 bases from J, with 9 bases between. Looked up from germline, CDR1 is SGHTA and CDR2 is FQGTGA. Looking up the rest from reference TRBV7-3 and TRBJ2-2 gives the full variable domain: GAGVSQTPSNKVTEKGKYVELRCDPISGHTALYWYRQSLGQGPEFLIYFQGTGAADDSGLPNDRFFAVRPEGSVSTLKIQRTERGDSAVYLCASSLLGLNTGELFFGEGSRLTVL.

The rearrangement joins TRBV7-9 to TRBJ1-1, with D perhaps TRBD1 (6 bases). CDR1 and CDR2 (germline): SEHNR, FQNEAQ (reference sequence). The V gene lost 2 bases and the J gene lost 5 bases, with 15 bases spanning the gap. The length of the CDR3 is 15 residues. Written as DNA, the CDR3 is TGTGCCAGCAGCTTATCGCGGGGGGCGCGTACTGAAGCTTTCTTT. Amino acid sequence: CASSLSRGARTEAFF. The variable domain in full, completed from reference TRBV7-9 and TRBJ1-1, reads DTGVSQNPRHKITKRGQNVTFRCDPISEHNRLYWYRQTLGQGPEFLTYFQNEAQLEKSRLLSDRFSAERPKGSFSTLEIQRTEQGDSAMYLCASSLSRGARTEAFFGQGTRLTVV.

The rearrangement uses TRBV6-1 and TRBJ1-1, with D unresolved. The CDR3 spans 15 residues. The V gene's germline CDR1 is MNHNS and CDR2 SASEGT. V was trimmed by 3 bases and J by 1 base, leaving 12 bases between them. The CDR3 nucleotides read TGTGCCAGCAGTGAGTTTAGGAGACCGAACACTGAAGCTTTCTTT. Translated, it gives CASSEFRRPNTEAFF.

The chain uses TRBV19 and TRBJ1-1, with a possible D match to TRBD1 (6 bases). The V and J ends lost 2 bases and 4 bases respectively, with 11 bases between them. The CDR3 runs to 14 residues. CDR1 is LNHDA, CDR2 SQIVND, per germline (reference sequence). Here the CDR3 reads CASSILTGITEAFF. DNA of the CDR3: TGTGCCAGTAGTATACTCACAGGGATCACTGAAGCTTTCTTT.

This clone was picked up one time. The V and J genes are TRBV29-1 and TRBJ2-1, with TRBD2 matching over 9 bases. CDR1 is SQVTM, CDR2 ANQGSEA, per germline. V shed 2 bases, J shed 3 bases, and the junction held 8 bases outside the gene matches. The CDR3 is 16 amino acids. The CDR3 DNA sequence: TGCAGCGTTGAAAGTCGACTAGCGGTAAACTACAATGAGCAGTTCTTC. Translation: CSVESRLAVNYNEQFF.

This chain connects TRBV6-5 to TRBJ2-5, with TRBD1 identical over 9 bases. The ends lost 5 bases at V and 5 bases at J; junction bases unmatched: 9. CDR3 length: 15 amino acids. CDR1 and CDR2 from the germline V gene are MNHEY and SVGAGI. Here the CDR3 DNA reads TGTGCCAGCAGTACCGTACCCGGGACAGGGGAGACCCAGTACTTC. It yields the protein CASSTVPGTGETQYF.

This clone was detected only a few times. CDR3 protein: CASTLGLAGVGELFF. CDR3 coding DNA: TGTGCCAGTACCTTGGGACTAGCGGGAGTCGGGGAGCTGTTTTTT. This chain links TRBV19 with TRBJ2-2; TRBD2 matches at 14 bases. CDR1 and CDR2 from the germline V gene are LNHDA and SQIVND (reference sequence). The CDR3 has 15 amino acids. The J segment lost 7 bases and the V segment lost 7 bases, leaving 5 bases of the junction unmatched.

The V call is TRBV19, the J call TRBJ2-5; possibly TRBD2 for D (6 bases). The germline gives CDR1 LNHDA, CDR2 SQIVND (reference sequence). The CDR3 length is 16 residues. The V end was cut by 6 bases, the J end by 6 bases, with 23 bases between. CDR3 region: CASSPGHGRGLQTQYF. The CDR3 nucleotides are TGTGCCAGTAGCCCTGGGCACGGGAGAGGGCTCCAGACCCAGTACTTC.

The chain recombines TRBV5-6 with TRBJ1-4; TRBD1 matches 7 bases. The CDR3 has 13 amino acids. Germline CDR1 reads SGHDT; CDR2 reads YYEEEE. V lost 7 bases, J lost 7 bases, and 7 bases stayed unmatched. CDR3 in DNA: TGTGCCAGCGAAGACAGGGCCATTGAAAAACTGTTTTTT. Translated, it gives CASEDRAIEKLFF.

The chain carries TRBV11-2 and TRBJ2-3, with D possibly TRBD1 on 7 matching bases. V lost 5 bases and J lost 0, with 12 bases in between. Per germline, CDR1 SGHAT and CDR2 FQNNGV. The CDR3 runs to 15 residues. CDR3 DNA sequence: TGTGCCAGCAGCACCAGGGGGGCTAGCACAGATACGCAGTATTTT. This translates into CASSTRGASTDTQYF.

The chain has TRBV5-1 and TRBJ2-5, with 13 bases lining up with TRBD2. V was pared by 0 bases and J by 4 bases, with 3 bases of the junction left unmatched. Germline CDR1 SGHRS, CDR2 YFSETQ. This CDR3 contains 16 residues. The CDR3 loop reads CASSLGTSGSGETQYF. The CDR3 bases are TGCGCCAGCAGCTTGGGGACTAGCGGGAGTGGAGAGACCCAGTACTTC.

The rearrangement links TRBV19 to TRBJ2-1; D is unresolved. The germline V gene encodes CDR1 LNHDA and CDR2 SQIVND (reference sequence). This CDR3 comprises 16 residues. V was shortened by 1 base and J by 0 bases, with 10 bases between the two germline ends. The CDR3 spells CASSIVLDVSYNEQFF. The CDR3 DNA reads TGTGCCAGTAGTATAGTCCTAGATGTCTCCTACAATGAGCAGTTCTTC.

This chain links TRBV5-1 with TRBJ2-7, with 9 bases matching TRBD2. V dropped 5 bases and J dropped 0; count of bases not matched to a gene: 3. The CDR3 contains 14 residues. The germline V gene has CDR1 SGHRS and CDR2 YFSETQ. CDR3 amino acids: CASRWREGSYEQYF. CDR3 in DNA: TGCGCCAGCAGATGGCGGGAGGGCTCCTACGAGCAGTACTTC.

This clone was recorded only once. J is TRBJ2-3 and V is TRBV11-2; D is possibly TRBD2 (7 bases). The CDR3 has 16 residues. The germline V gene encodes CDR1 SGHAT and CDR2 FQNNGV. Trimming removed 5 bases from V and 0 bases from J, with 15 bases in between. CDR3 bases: TGTGCCAGCAGCCGTCAACGGGGGGCTAGCACAGATACGCAGTATTTT. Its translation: CASSRQRGASTDTQYF.